The 6 T cell receptor beta chains below come from one sample, sequenced in a study of blood T cell repertoires in COVID-19 (dated by TCRdb to 2018 to 2021). The library relied on the immunoSEQ multiplex PCR assay. Imported from immuneACCESS, the table was reduced by TCRdb to in-frame sequences with V and J called. These copies leave out some clones; in studies compared against another copy, an unresolved V gene accounts for under half, and the cause of the remainder is not known. This sample comprises around 130,000 clones, 65% to 90% of them detected only once. The top ten hold around 2.3% of the sample. The specimen sequenced was PBMCs or T cells enriched from blood (not recorded which). Receptors originate from a woman in her forties or fifties who had recovered from COVID-19.

CDR3 sequence (DNA): TGTGCCAGCAGCCCCCTGGGAGGGCACAATGAGCAGTTCTTC. Amino acid sequence: CASSPLGGHNEQFF. This chain joins TRBV3-1 (or the pseudogene TRBV3-2) and TRBJ2-1; TRBD2 matches at 7 bases. V was pared by 4 bases and J by 5 bases, with 5 bases of the junction left unmatched. The CDR3 covers 14 residues. In germline, CDR1 is LGHDT, CDR2 YNNKEL (reference sequence).

The chain combines TRBV5-1 with TRBJ1-1; D uncertain. V lost 0 bases to trimming and J lost 4 bases, with 13 bases between them. In germline, CDR1 is SGHRS, CDR2 YFSETQ. This CDR3 has 15 residues. The CDR3 DNA reads as TGCGCCAGCAGCTTGGCGGACTTAGGAGCCACTGAAGCTTTCTTT. Translated, it gives CASSLADLGATEAFF.

The chain couples TRBV19 to TRBJ2-3; weak D call: TRBD1 (6 bases). Trimming took 3 bases from V and 1 from J, leaving 20 bases between them. Germline values: CDR1 LNHDA, CDR2 SQIVND (reference sequence). CDR3 size: 18 residues. CDR3 DNA: TGTGCCAGTAGTATCGGTTCAGGGGAGAGGGTAGGCACAGATACGCAGTATTTT. Translating it yields CASSIGSGERVGTDTQYF.

The V and J genes are TRBV5-8 and TRBJ1-4; 10 nucleotides line up with TRBD1. Germline CDR1 and CDR2: SGHTS and YDEGEE. J gave up 6 bases and V 4 bases, and 6 bases lay outside the gene matches. CDR3 size: 15 residues. The CDR3 nucleotides read TGTGCCAGCAGCGACCCCGGGACAGGGGATGAAAAACTGTTTTTT. As protein: CASSDPGTGDEKLFF.

The V call is TRBV7-2, the J call TRBJ2-6; D is uncertain. Per germline, CDR1 SGHTA and CDR2 FQGNSA. The CDR3 is 14 amino acids. V was trimmed by 10 bases and J by 2 bases, leaving 12 bases between them. The DNA of the CDR3 is TGTGCCACCAGTTCTAGGACTGGGGCCAACGTCCTGACTTTC. This gives the protein CATSSRTGANVLTF.

V gene TRBV9 combines with J gene TRBJ2-7, with TRBD2 as a possible D gene (5 bases). There are 15 residues in the CDR3. CDR1 is SGDLS and CDR2 is YYNGEE in the germline V gene. Trimming cost V 3 bases and J 5 bases, with 18 bases left between them. CDR3 nucleotides: TGTGCCAGCAGCGCCCGCATTGCGGGTCCAGACGAGCAGTACTTC. Its translation: CASSARIAGPDEQYF.